This T cell receptor beta chain was identified in a study of T cell repertoires in cytomegalovirus infection. Turning to the study itself: As its CMV epitopes, the study selected recently identified HLA-C-restricted and well-studied HLA-B-restricted targets. Evidence of both CMV infection and a matching HLA type came from public TCR beta signatures. Whole-study results and caveats: In two of eight donors, the top clonotype was HLA-C-restricted CMV-specific. Summed public TCR beta family frequency identified CMV carriers bearing the relevant HLA.

CDR3 size: 14 residues. Unmatched junction bases numbered 11, after V lost 7 bases and J lost 5 bases. Many counts were recorded for this clonotype. Its antigen is undetermined. TCRdb fed the reads into MiXCR, producing one record per CDR3 protein. The table includes around 300,000 distinct CDR3 sequences, around 20% detected once. The sequence derives from a human donor in good health (CMV status not recorded). Some clones in this sample may be carry-over from other donors' samples. This chain connects TRBV12-3 or TRBV12-4 to TRBJ2-7; TRBD2 agrees at 7 bases. Specimen: cultured PBMCs, collected from culture after CMV antigen stimulation. The CDR3 protein is CASTYGAGRDEQYF. The CDR3 coding sequence is TGTGCCAGCACTTATGGAGCGGGGCGAGACGAGCAGTACTTC.